Below, 3 T cell receptor beta chains from the same sample are listed, as sequenced in a study of cytomegalovirus exposure and HLA in healthy donors. The repertoire was sequenced with immunoSEQ multiplex PCR; TCRdb's copy has only in-frame clones and lacks some. The sample carries 150,000 to 180,000 clones, 70% to 90% recorded once. Material: PBMCs. The receptor source for this set is a human donor in good health.

This clone was counted once. The chain employs TRBV2 and TRBJ2-1, with TRBD2 matching over 8 bases. Germline-derived CDR1 and CDR2 are SNHLY and FYNNEI. Losses at the gene ends were 8 bases for V and 4 bases for J; bases not matched to a gene: 10. The CDR3 sequence is 15 residues long. The CDR3 DNA follows: TGTGCCAGCTCTCTCCTCAGCGGGAGTTACAATGAGCAGTTCTTC. Translation: CASSLLSGSYNEQFF. Combining the CDR3 with reference TRBV2 and TRBJ2-1 gives the whole variable domain EPEVTQTPSHQVTQMGQEVILRCVPISNHLYFYWYRQILGQKVEFLVSFYNNEISEKSEIFDDQFSVERPDGSNFTLKIRSTKLEDSAMYFCASSLLSGSYNEQFFGPGTRLTVL.

The chain carries TRBV11-2 and TRBJ2-1, with 7 bases fitting TRBD1. Germline assignment: CDR1 SGHAT and CDR2 FQNNGV. The CDR3 is 14 amino acids. V dropped 4 bases and J dropped 15; count of bases not matched to a gene: 15. CDR3: CASSSLDRSDIRFF. The CDR3 DNA sequence: TGTGCCAGCAGCTCATTGGACAGGTCAGATATTCGGTTCTTC.

This clone was detected only once. The rearrangement links TRBV2 to TRBJ1-1; D is uncertain. The V end was cut by 8 bases, the J end by 2 bases, with 6 bases between. The CDR3 runs 11 residues. CDR1 is SNHLY and CDR2 is FYNNEI in the germline V gene. The CDR3 protein is CASSRNTEAFF. The DNA of the CDR3 is TGTGCCAGCTCCAGAAACACTGAAGCTTTCTTT.